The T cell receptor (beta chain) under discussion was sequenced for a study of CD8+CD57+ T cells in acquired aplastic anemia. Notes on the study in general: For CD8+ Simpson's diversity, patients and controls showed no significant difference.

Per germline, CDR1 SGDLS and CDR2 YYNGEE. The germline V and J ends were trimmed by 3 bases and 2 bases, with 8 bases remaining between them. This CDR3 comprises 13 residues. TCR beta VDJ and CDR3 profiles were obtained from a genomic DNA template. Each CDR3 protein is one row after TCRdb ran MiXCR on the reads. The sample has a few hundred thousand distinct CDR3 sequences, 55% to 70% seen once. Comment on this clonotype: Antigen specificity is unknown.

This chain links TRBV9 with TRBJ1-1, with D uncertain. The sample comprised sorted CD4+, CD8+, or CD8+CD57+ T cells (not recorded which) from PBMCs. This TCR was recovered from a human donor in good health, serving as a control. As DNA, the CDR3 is TGTGCCAGCAGCGAAGCTTGCAACACTGAAGCTTTCTTT. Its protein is CASSEACNTEAFF.